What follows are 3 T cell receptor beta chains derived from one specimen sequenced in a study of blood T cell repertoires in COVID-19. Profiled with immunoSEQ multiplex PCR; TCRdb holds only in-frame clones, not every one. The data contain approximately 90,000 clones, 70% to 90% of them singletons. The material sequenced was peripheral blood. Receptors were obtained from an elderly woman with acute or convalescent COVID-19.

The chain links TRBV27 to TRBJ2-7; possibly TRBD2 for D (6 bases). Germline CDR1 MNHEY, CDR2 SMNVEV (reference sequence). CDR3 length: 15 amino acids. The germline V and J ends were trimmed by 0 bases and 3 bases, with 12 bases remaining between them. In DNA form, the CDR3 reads TGTGCCAGCAGTTTATCGGCGGGGAACCTCTACGAGCAGTACTTC. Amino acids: CASSLSAGNLYEQYF.

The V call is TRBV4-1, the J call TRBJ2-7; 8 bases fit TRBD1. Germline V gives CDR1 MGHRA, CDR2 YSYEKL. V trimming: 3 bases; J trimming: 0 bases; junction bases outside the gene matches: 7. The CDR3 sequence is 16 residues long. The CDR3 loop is CASSQYRGFSSYEQYF. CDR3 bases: TGCGCCAGCAGCCAGTACAGGGGGTTTAGCTCCTACGAGCAGTACTTC.

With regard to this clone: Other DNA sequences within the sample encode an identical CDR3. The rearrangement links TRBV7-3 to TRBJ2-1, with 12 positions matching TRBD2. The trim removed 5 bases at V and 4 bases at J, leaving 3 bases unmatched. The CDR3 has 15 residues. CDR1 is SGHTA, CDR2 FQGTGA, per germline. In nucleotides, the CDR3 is TGTGCCAGCAGCCCCGGACTAGCGGGGTACAATGAGCAGTTCTTC. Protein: CASSPGLAGYNEQFF. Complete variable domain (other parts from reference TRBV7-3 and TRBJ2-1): GAGVSQTPSNKVTEKGKYVELRCDPISGHTALYWYRQSLGQGPEFLIYFQGTGAADDSGLPNDRFFAVRPEGSVSTLKIQRTERGDSAVYLCASSPGLAGYNEQFFGPGTRLTVL.